Listed below are T cell receptor beta chains from one sample, sequenced in a study of cytomegalovirus exposure and HLA in healthy donors. Using immunoSEQ multiplex PCR, the repertoire was profiled, and TCRdb retains in-frame clones only, with some absent. The sample has approximately 160,000 clones, around 77% seen once. The sample was PBMCs. All receptors come from a woman aged 30 to 39 in good health and CMV-seronegative. Each CDR3 is given with its conserved first and last residue. Fields, in order: CDR3 DNA, CDR3 protein, clone size, V gene, J gene, D gene. D genes are given only for firm matches. Clone size appears in some rows only: once, few, many, or a class for an expanded clone.

cdr3_nt: TGTGCCAGCAGCTCCTCCGGGACAGGGCAGGAGACCCAGTACTTC; cdr3_aa: CASSSSGTGQETQYF; clone_size: NA; v_call: TRBV7-3; j_call: TRBJ2-5; d_call: TRBD1
cdr3_nt: TGTGCCAGCAAAAGACTAGCGGGAATGGGGGAGCAGTACTTC; cdr3_aa: CASKRLAGMGEQYF; clone_size: NA; v_call: TRBV7-2; j_call: TRBJ2-7; d_call: TRBD2
cdr3_nt: TGCAGCGGTCTAGACAGGGGGCACGAAAAACTGTTTTTT; cdr3_aa: CSGLDRGHEKLFF; clone_size: NA; v_call: TRBV29-1; j_call: TRBJ1-4; d_call: TRBD1
cdr3_nt: TGTGCCAGCAGCTCCCCCCTTGTTTTTTCGGAGGATGGCTACCCCTTC; cdr3_aa: CASSSPLVFSEDGYPF; clone_size: NA; v_call: TRBV7-9; j_call: TRBJ1-2; d_call: NA
cdr3_nt: TGTGCCAGCAGCTTAGGTAGGGGCTCCTACGAGCAGTACTTC; cdr3_aa: CASSLGRGSYEQYF; clone_size: few; v_call: TRBV7-2; j_call: TRBJ2-7; d_call: NA
cdr3_nt: TGTGCCAGCAGCTTGTTCATGGCAAAAGGGGGCACTGAAGCTTTCTTT; cdr3_aa: CASSLFMAKGGTEAFF; clone_size: NA; v_call: TRBV11-2; j_call: TRBJ1-1; d_call: NA
cdr3_nt: TGTGCCAGCAGCCTCGGGACAGGTCCACAACTTTCCTACGAGCAGTACTTC; cdr3_aa: CASSLGTGPQLSYEQYF; clone_size: NA; v_call: TRBV27; j_call: TRBJ2-7; d_call: TRBD1
cdr3_nt: TGCGCCAGCAGGGGGATGACAGTCTATGGCTACACCTTC; cdr3_aa: CASRGMTVYGYTF; clone_size: NA; v_call: TRBV5-1; j_call: TRBJ1-2; d_call: NA
cdr3_nt: TGTGCCAGTAGTATTTATGTCGGGAACGCGGAGACCCAGTACTTC; cdr3_aa: CASSIYVGNAETQYF; clone_size: NA; v_call: TRBV19; j_call: TRBJ2-5; d_call: NA
cdr3_nt: TGTGCCAGCAGCCCGGCTGGGGCAGGGGGCTCCTACGAGCAGTACTTC; cdr3_aa: CASSPAGAGGSYEQYF; clone_size: NA; v_call: TRBV7-9; j_call: TRBJ2-7; d_call: TRBD1
cdr3_nt: TGTGCCAGTAGTATCAACAGGGGGGGCGCTTTCTTT; cdr3_aa: CASSINRGGAFF; clone_size: NA; v_call: TRBV19; j_call: TRBJ1-1; d_call: TRBD1
cdr3_nt: TGTGCCAGCAGTGAGGGGGCGAACACTGAAGCTTTCTTT; cdr3_aa: CASSEGANTEAFF; clone_size: medium-sized; v_call: TRBV6-1; j_call: TRBJ1-1; d_call: NA
cdr3_nt: TGCAGTATCAGGGGGCGTTGGGGCTACACCTTC; cdr3_aa: CSIRGRWGYTF; clone_size: NA; v_call: TRBV20-1; j_call: TRBJ1-2; d_call: TRBD1
cdr3_nt: TGCAGCGCTGAACCCCCCGGGTATAGTGAGCAGTTCTTC; cdr3_aa: CSAEPPGYSEQFF; clone_size: NA; v_call: TRBV29-1; j_call: TRBJ2-1; d_call: NA
cdr3_nt: TGTGCCAGCAGCCCGCGTTTGTGGGGGCCCACTGAAGCTTTCTTT; cdr3_aa: CASSPRLWGPTEAFF; clone_size: NA; v_call: TRBV11-2; j_call: TRBJ1-1; d_call: NA
cdr3_nt: TGTGCCAGCAGTGTAATGCAGGGTGACACTGAAGCTTTCTTT; cdr3_aa: CASSVMQGDTEAFF; clone_size: few; v_call: TRBV7-9; j_call: TRBJ1-1; d_call: NA
cdr3_nt: TGTGCCAGCAGCTTGGGCGATAGCGGGAGCGGAAAGACCCAGTACTTC; cdr3_aa: CASSLGDSGSGKTQYF; clone_size: NA; v_call: TRBV5-4; j_call: TRBJ2-5; d_call: TRBD2
cdr3_nt: TGTGCCAGCAGCCCCCTTGGTAGGGGAGGGGAAGCTTTCTTT; cdr3_aa: CASSPLGRGGEAFF; clone_size: NA; v_call: TRBV13; j_call: TRBJ1-1; d_call: NA
cdr3_nt: TGTGCCAGCAGCTTGGATACAGGGAAAGAGGGTGGCTACACCTTC; cdr3_aa: CASSLDTGKEGGYTF; clone_size: NA; v_call: TRBV5-5; j_call: TRBJ1-2; d_call: NA
cdr3_nt: TGTGCCAGCAGCTTCGGGGGGGAAGAGACCCAGTACTTC; cdr3_aa: CASSFGGEETQYF; clone_size: NA; v_call: TRBV11-2; j_call: TRBJ2-5; d_call: TRBD2
cdr3_nt: TGTGCCAGCAGCTTAACGGCCCTGAACACTGAAGCTTTCTTT; cdr3_aa: CASSLTALNTEAFF; clone_size: few; v_call: TRBV7-3; j_call: TRBJ1-1; d_call: NA
cdr3_nt: TGTGCCAGCAGTGCCGACACGGGAATGGGAGGTAGGAATGAGCAGTTCTTC; cdr3_aa: CASSADTGMGGRNEQFF; clone_size: NA; v_call: TRBV6-4; j_call: TRBJ2-1; d_call: NA
cdr3_nt: TGCGCCAGCAGCTTGGGTAAGGGGGCGCTGGGAAAGACCCAGTACTTC; cdr3_aa: CASSLGKGALGKTQYF; clone_size: NA; v_call: TRBV5-1; j_call: TRBJ2-5; d_call: TRBD1
cdr3_nt: TGTGCCAGAGGGACTAACTACAATGAGCAGTTCTTC; cdr3_aa: CARGTNYNEQFF; clone_size: NA; v_call: TRBV7-5; j_call: TRBJ2-1; d_call: NA
cdr3_nt: TGTGCCAGCAGTGAAGTGGCTGATAATTCACCCCTCCACTTT; cdr3_aa: CASSEVADNSPLHF; clone_size: few; v_call: TRBV2; j_call: TRBJ1-6; d_call: NA
cdr3_nt: TGCGCCAGCAGCTCCACCGGGACAGGGCCCCACGAGCAGTACTTC; cdr3_aa: CASSSTGTGPHEQYF; clone_size: NA; v_call: TRBV5-1; j_call: TRBJ2-7; d_call: TRBD1
cdr3_nt: TGTGCCAGCCGGGGGGGGATTCGCTCCTACAATGAGCAGTTCTTC; cdr3_aa: CASRGGIRSYNEQFF; clone_size: NA; v_call: TRBV28; j_call: TRBJ2-1; d_call: TRBD2
cdr3_nt: TGTGCCTGGGACAAGGGGGACACTGAAGCTTTCTTT; cdr3_aa: CAWDKGDTEAFF; clone_size: NA; v_call: TRBV30; j_call: TRBJ1-1; d_call: NA
cdr3_nt: TGTGCCAGTAGTATATTGGGGGGGGATCAGCCCCAGCATTTT; cdr3_aa: CASSILGGDQPQHF; clone_size: NA; v_call: TRBV19; j_call: TRBJ1-5; d_call: NA
cdr3_nt: TGTGCCAGCAGCGTAGAGGGACTATCCTCAGATACGCAGTATTTT; cdr3_aa: CASSVEGLSSDTQYF; clone_size: few; v_call: TRBV9; j_call: TRBJ2-3; d_call: TRBD2
cdr3_nt: TGTGCCTGGAGTTCCCCCCCTTTTCAGCGACAGGGCTCTGGAAACACCATATATTTT; cdr3_aa: CAWSSPPFQRQGSGNTIYF; clone_size: NA; v_call: TRBV30; j_call: TRBJ1-3; d_call: TRBD1
cdr3_nt: TGTGCCAGCAGCTTGGCCAAGGGGAAATGGGGCACTGAAGCTTTCTTT; cdr3_aa: CASSLAKGKWGTEAFF; clone_size: NA; v_call: TRBV5-6; j_call: TRBJ1-1; d_call: NA
cdr3_nt: TGTGCCAGCAGCGCCCATGGGGAGGTTACCTACAATGAGCAGTTCTTC; cdr3_aa: CASSAHGEVTYNEQFF; clone_size: NA; v_call: TRBV9; j_call: TRBJ2-1; d_call: NA
cdr3_nt: TGTGCCAGCAGCCCTAAGGACAGGAGCTACGAGCAGTACTTC; cdr3_aa: CASSPKDRSYEQYF; clone_size: NA; v_call: TRBV7-9; j_call: TRBJ2-7; d_call: TRBD1
cdr3_nt: TGTGCCAGCAGCTTAGGGACAAACTTAGAGGTCCCCTACGAGCAGTACTTC; cdr3_aa: CASSLGTNLEVPYEQYF; clone_size: NA; v_call: TRBV7-8; j_call: TRBJ2-7; d_call: NA
cdr3_nt: TGCAGTGCCGGGACAGTCTACTCTAACTATGGCTACACCTTC; cdr3_aa: CSAGTVYSNYGYTF; clone_size: few; v_call: TRBV29-1; j_call: TRBJ1-2; d_call: TRBD1
cdr3_nt: TGCGCCAGCAGCTTGGATAGGGGTACGCAGTATTTT; cdr3_aa: CASSLDRGTQYF; clone_size: NA; v_call: TRBV5-1; j_call: TRBJ2-3; d_call: NA
cdr3_nt: TGTGCCAGCAGCTTGGGCGGGGGGGCTAACCCCTACGAGCAGTACTTC; cdr3_aa: CASSLGGGANPYEQYF; clone_size: NA; v_call: TRBV7-2; j_call: TRBJ2-7; d_call: TRBD2
cdr3_nt: TGTGCCAGTAGCATCAGGGGCGAGCAGTACTTC; cdr3_aa: CASSIRGEQYF; clone_size: NA; v_call: TRBV19; j_call: TRBJ2-7; d_call: NA
cdr3_nt: TGTGCCAGCAGCTTAGCGCGAGGTCTTGGTGGTGGCTACACCTTC; cdr3_aa: CASSLARGLGGGYTF; clone_size: NA; v_call: TRBV7-9; j_call: TRBJ1-2; d_call: NA
cdr3_nt: TGCAGCGTTGGAGGGACTAAGACAGTTCGCACCGGGGAGCTGTTTTTT; cdr3_aa: CSVGGTKTVRTGELFF; clone_size: NA; v_call: TRBV29-1; j_call: TRBJ2-2; d_call: TRBD2
cdr3_nt: TGTGCCAGTAGTGGGGGGGGGAAACCCACAGATACGCAGTATTTT; cdr3_aa: CASSGGGKPTDTQYF; clone_size: NA; v_call: TRBV19; j_call: TRBJ2-3; d_call: TRBD2
cdr3_nt: TGCGCCAGCAGCCAAGAGAAAGCAATAGTGTCTGGGGCCAACGTCCTGACTTTC; cdr3_aa: CASSQEKAIVSGANVLTF; clone_size: NA; v_call: TRBV4-1; j_call: TRBJ2-6; d_call: NA
cdr3_nt: TGTGCCAGCAGCTTGGCCTTCCCAGATACGCAGTATTTT; cdr3_aa: CASSLAFPDTQYF; clone_size: once; v_call: TRBV7-3; j_call: TRBJ2-3; d_call: NA
cdr3_nt: TGTGCCAGCAGTTTATCGGGGGGGGGCTACGAGCAGTACTTC; cdr3_aa: CASSLSGGGYEQYF; clone_size: once; v_call: TRBV27; j_call: TRBJ2-7; d_call: TRBD2
cdr3_nt: TGCGCCAGCAGTGACAGGGGAGTTCAGTACTTC; cdr3_aa: CASSDRGVQYF; clone_size: NA; v_call: TRBV5-1; j_call: TRBJ2-7; d_call: TRBD1
cdr3_nt: TGTGCCAGCTCACGATCCGCAGGCCCTAATGAAAAACTGTTTTTT; cdr3_aa: CASSRSAGPNEKLFF; clone_size: few; v_call: TRBV18; j_call: TRBJ1-4; d_call: NA
cdr3_nt: TGTGCCAGCAGCTTAGAAGTTTCTGGTCCGGTCGATGAGCAGTTCTTC; cdr3_aa: CASSLEVSGPVDEQFF; clone_size: NA; v_call: TRBV7-7; j_call: TRBJ2-1; d_call: NA
cdr3_nt: TGCGCCAGCAGCCAAGTCTTAACGACCTGGGCTAGCGGTAGGGATACGCAGTATTTT; cdr3_aa: CASSQVLTTWASGRDTQYF; clone_size: NA; v_call: TRBV4-3; j_call: TRBJ2-3; d_call: TRBD2
cdr3_nt: TGTGCCAGCAAAGGATTTCGAGGGAGGAGCTACGAGCAGTACTTC; cdr3_aa: CASKGFRGRSYEQYF; clone_size: few; v_call: TRBV27; j_call: TRBJ2-7; d_call: NA
cdr3_nt: TGCGCCAGCAGCCAAACCGGGACTAGCAGCTACGAGCAGTACTTC; cdr3_aa: CASSQTGTSSYEQYF; clone_size: NA; v_call: TRBV4-3; j_call: TRBJ2-7; d_call: TRBD2
cdr3_nt: TGCGCCAGCAGCTTGAAATCAGGAGCGGGAGGATACAATGAGCAGTTCTTC; cdr3_aa: CASSLKSGAGGYNEQFF; clone_size: NA; v_call: TRBV5-1; j_call: TRBJ2-1; d_call: TRBD2
cdr3_nt: TGTGCCATCAGCCGGAACACTGAAGCTTTCTTT; cdr3_aa: CAISRNTEAFF; clone_size: NA; v_call: TRBV10-3; j_call: TRBJ1-1; d_call: NA
cdr3_nt: TGCGCCAGCAGCTTACACAGGGCGGTTGGTACTGAAGCTTTCTTT; cdr3_aa: CASSLHRAVGTEAFF; clone_size: NA; v_call: TRBV5-1; j_call: TRBJ1-1; d_call: NA
cdr3_nt: TGTGCCAGCAGTTACAGTGGGACTAGCGGGAGAGAACAGTTCTTC; cdr3_aa: CASSYSGTSGREQFF; clone_size: NA; v_call: TRBV6-5; j_call: TRBJ2-1; d_call: TRBD2